The 10 T cell receptor beta chains listed next were all sequenced from one sample in a study of cytomegalovirus exposure and HLA in healthy donors. Primers for the PCR totalled 60 Vbeta and 13 Jbeta. The table came from immunoSEQ multiplex PCR; TCRdb's copy has only in-frame clones and leaves some out. The table records fewer than 250,000 clones, approximately 82% of them present only once. Sequencing was done on a sample of PBMCs. These receptors came from a woman aged 45-59 years in good health and CMV-seropositive.

V and J are TRBV5-4 and TRBJ2-7, with 11 bases matching TRBD2. Germline-derived CDR1 and CDR2 are SGHNT and YYREEE (reference sequence). The CDR3 covers 15 residues. Unmatched junction bases numbered 9, after V lost 3 bases and J lost 7 bases. The CDR3: CASSSIAGGPKEQYF. In DNA form, the CDR3 reads TGTGCCAGCAGCTCCATAGCGGGGGGGCCGAAAGAGCAGTACTTC.

The J gene is TRBJ1-1, the V gene TRBV21-1; the D call of TRBD1 is as the table states it, not checked on the DNA. TRBV21-1 is tagged as a pseudogene. This CDR3 has 18 amino acids. The DNA of the CDR3 is TGTGCCAGCAGCAAAGTTGGCCGGGACAGGGATAAGAACACTGAAGCTTTCTTT. It yields the protein CASSKVGRDRDKNTEAFF.

A single count supports this clone. The genes are TRBV30 and TRBJ2-7, with D possibly matching TRBD2 (6 bases). Germline lookup yields CDR1 GTSNPN and CDR2 SVGIG (reference sequence). The CDR3 contains 15 residues. The germline V and J ends were trimmed by 2 bases and 3 bases, with 17 bases remaining between them. CDR3 in amino acids: CAWSRLVISSYEQYF. The CDR3 DNA reads as TGTGCCTGGAGTAGACTAGTTATCTCGAGCTACGAGCAGTACTTC.

The V gene is TRBV27, the J gene TRBJ2-1; 10 bases are shared with TRBD2. The germline V gene has CDR1 MNHEY and CDR2 SMNVEV (reference sequence). V trimming: 2 bases; J trimming: 9 bases; junction bases outside the gene matches: 4. This CDR3 is 14 amino acids long. CDR3 nucleotides: TGTGCCAGCAGTTTAGTAGCGGGGGGCAGTGAGCAGTTCTTC. Its translation: CASSLVAGGSEQFF.

CDR3 sequence: CASSLGGAGELFF. CDR3 DNA sequence: TGTGCCAGCAGCTTAGGAGGAGCCGGGGAGCTGTTTTTT. This rearrangement joins TRBV7-6 to TRBJ2-2; no definite D call. CDR1 SGHVS and CDR2 FNYEAQ come from the germline V gene. V shed 1 base and J shed 6 bases, with 6 bases lying between them. This CDR3 spans 13 amino acids.

This chain links TRBV5-6 with TRBJ2-1, with 7 bases matching TRBD1. This CDR3 is 16 amino acids long. Trimming at V came to 4 bases and at J to 0 bases, leaving 7 bases not matched to a gene. Germline CDR1 reads SGHDT; CDR2 reads YYEEEE. In DNA form, the CDR3 reads TGTGCCAGCAGCCCCCTGGACAGGTACTCCTACAATGAGCAGTTCTTC. Translation gives CASSPLDRYSYNEQFF.

The gene calls are TRBV10-2 and TRBJ1-1, with 8 bases lining up with TRBD1. CDR3 size: 15 residues. The J segment lost 1 base and the V segment lost 7 bases, leaving 8 bases of the junction unmatched. The germline gives CDR1 WSHSY, CDR2 SAAADI. CDR3: CASNTGGISNTEAFF. The CDR3 nucleotides are TGCGCCAGCAATACAGGGGGTATATCGAACACTGAAGCTTTCTTT.

The gene calls are TRBV6-5 and TRBJ2-1; tentatively, D is TRBD1 (6 bases). Trimming left V 4 bases short and J 9 bases short, with 13 bases between. CDR3 length: 13 residues. Germline lookup yields CDR1 MNHEY and CDR2 SVGAGI. CDR3 in amino acids: CASSLQGLGEQFF. For the CDR3, the DNA is TGTGCCAGCAGTTTGCAGGGGTTGGGTGAGCAGTTCTTC.

The chain links TRBV28 to TRBJ1-4; TRBD1 matches at 7 bases. Germline V gene data show CDR1 as MDHEN and CDR2 as SYDVKM. The junction had 5 bases not matched to a gene; V was cut back by 5 bases and J by 8 bases. CDR3 length equals 13 residues. CDR3 sequence: CASSTQGKEKLFF. CDR3 bases: TGTGCCAGCAGTACACAGGGGAAGGAAAAACTGTTTTTT.

V and J are TRBV9 and TRBJ2-5; weak D call: TRBD2 (6 bases). V was cut by 0 bases and J by 4 bases, with 13 bases left in between. Germline V gene data show CDR1 as SGDLS and CDR2 as YYNGEE. The CDR3 is 15 residues long. Here the CDR3 DNA reads TGTGCCAGCAGCGTAGCCGGGAGAGGGGCAGAGACCCAGTACTTC. Translating it yields CASSVAGRGAETQYF.